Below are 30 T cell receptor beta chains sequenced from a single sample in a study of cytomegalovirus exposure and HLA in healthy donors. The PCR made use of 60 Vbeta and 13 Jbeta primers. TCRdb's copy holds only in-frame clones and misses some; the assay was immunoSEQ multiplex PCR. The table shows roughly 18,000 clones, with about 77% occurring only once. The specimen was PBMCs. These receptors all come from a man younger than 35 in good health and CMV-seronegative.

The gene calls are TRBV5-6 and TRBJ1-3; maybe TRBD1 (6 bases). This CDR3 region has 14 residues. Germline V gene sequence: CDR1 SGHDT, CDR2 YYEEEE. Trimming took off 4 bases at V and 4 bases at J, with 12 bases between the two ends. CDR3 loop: CASSLGANGNTIYF. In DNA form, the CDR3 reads TGTGCCAGCAGCCTGGGGGCTAACGGAAACACCATATATTTT.

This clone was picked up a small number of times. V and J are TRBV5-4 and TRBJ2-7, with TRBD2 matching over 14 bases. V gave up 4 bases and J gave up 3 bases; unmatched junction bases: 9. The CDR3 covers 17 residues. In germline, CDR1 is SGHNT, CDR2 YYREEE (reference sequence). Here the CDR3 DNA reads TGTGCCAGCAGCCCAGGGACTAGCGGGGGCCCTAACTACGAGCAGTACTTC. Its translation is CASSPGTSGGPNYEQYF.

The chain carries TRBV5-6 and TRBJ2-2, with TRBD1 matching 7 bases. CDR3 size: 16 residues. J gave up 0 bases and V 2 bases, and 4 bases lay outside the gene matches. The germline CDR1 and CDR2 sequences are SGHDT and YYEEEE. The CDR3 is CASSFSGQSNTGELFF. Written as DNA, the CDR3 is TGTGCCAGCAGCTTTTCGGGACAGTCGAACACCGGGGAGCTGTTTTTT. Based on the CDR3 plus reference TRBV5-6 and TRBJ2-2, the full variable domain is DAGVTQSPTHLIKTRGQQVTLRCSPKSGHDTVSWYQQALGQGPQFIFQYYEEEERQRGNFPDRFSGHQFPNYSSELNVNALLLGDSALYLCASSFSGQSNTGELFFGEGSRLTVL.

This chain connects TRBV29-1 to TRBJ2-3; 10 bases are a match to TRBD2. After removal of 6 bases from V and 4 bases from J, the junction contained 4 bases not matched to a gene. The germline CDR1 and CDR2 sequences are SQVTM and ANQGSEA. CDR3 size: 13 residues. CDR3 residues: CSVSLAGPDTQYF. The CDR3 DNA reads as TGCAGCGTCTCACTAGCGGGACCAGATACGCAGTATTTT.

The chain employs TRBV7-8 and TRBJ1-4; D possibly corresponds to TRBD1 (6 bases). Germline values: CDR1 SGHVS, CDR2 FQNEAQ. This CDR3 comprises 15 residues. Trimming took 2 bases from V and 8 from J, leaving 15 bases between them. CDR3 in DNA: TGTGCCAGCAGCTTATCCCCCAGGGGTGGCGAAAAACTGTTTTTT. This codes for CASSLSPRGGEKLFF. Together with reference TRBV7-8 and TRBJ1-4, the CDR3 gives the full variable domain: GAGVSQSPRYKVAKRGQDVALRCDPISGHVSLFWYQQALGQGPEFLTYFQNEAQLDKSGLPSDRFFAERPEGSVSTLKIQRTQQEDSAVYLCASSLSPRGGEKLFFGSGTQLSVL.

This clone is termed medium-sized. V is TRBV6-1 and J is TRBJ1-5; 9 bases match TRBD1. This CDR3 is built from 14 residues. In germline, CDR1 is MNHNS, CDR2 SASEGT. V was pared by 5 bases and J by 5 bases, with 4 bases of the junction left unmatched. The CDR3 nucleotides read TGTGCCAGCAGTTGGACAGGGGAGGATCAGCCCCAGCATTTT. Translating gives CASSWTGEDQPQHF.

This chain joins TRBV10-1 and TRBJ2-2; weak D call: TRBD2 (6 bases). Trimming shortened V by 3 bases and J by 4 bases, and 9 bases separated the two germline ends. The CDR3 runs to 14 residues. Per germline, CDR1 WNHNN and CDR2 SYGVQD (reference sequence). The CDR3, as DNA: TGCGCCAGCAGTGAAATCGGGGGCACCGGGGAGCTGTTTTTT. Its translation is CASSEIGGTGELFF.

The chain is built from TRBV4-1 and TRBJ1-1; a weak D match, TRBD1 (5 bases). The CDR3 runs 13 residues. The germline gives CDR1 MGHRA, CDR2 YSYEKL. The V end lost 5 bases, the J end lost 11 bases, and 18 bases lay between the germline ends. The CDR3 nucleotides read TGCGCCAGCAGCAAATCCAGGCAGGGAATCGCTTTCTTT. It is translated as CASSKSRQGIAFF.

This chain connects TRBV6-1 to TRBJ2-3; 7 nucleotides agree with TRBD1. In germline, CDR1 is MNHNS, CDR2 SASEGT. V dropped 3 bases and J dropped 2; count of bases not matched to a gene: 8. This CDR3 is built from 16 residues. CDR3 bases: TGTGCCAGCAGTGAGAAGGGGGCGCGGGTCACAGATACGCAGTATTTT. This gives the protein CASSEKGARVTDTQYF.

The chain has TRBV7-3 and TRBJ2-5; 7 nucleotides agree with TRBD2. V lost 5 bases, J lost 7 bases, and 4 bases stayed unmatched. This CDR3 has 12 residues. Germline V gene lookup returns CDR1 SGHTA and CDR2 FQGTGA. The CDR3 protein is CASSAGRGTQYF. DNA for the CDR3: TGTGCCAGCAGCGCAGGGAGGGGGACCCAGTACTTC.

The CDR3 spells CASSEVGESSYNEQFF. The CDR3 nucleotides read TGTGCCAGCAGTGAGGTCGGGGAGAGCTCCTACAATGAGCAGTTCTTC. The rearrangement uses TRBV6-4 and TRBJ2-1, with D maybe TRBD2 (5 bases). This CDR3 comprises 16 residues. V was clipped by 3 bases and J by 0 bases, with 12 bases between them. Looked up from germline, CDR1 is MRHNA and CDR2 is SNTAGT.

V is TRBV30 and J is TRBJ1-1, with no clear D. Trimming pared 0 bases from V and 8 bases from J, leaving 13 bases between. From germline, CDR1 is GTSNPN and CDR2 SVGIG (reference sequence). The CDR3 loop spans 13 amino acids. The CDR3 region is CAWSVTAAVEAFF. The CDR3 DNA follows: TGTGCCTGGAGTGTTACTGCGGCAGTCGAAGCTTTCTTT.

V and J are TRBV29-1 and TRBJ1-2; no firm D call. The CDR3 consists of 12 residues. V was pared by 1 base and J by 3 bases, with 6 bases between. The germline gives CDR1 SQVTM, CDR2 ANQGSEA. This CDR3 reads CSVEGQYYGYTF. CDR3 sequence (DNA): TGCAGCGTTGAAGGGCAGTACTATGGCTACACCTTC.

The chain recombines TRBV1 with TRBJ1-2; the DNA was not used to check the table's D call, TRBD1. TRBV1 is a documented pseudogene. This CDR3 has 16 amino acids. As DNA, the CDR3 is TGCACCAGCAGCGTACTGGGGACAACCCCTAACTATGGCTACACCTTC. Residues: CTSSVLGTTPNYGYTF.

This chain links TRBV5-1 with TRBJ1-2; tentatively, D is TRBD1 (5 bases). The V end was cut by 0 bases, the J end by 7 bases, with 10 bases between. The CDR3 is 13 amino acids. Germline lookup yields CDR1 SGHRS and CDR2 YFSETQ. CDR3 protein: CASSLEGFRGYTF. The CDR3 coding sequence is TGCGCCAGCAGCTTGGAGGGGTTCCGTGGCTACACCTTC.

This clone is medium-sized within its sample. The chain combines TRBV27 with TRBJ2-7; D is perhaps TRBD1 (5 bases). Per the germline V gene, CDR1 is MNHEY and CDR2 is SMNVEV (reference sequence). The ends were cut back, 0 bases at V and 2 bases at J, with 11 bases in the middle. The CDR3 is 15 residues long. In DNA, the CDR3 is TGTGCCAGCAGTTTATCCTCTCCCAGGGCCTACGAGCAGTACTTC. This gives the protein CASSLSSPRAYEQYF.

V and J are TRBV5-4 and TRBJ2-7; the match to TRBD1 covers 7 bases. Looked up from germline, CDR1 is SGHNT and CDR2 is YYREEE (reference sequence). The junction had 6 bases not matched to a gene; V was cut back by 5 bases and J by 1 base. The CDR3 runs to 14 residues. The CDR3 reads CASRTGTASYEQYF. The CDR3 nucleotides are TGTGCCAGCAGGACCGGGACAGCTTCCTACGAGCAGTACTTC.

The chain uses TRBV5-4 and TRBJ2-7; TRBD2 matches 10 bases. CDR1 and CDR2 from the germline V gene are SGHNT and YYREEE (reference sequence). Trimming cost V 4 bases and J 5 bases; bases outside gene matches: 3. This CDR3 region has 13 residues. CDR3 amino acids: CASSQGLANEQYF. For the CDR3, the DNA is TGTGCCAGCAGCCAGGGACTAGCGAACGAGCAGTACTTC.

The CDR3 DNA sequence: TGTGCCAGCAGTGCTCCGGGGGACACTGAAGCTTTCTTT. Its translation is CASSAPGDTEAFF. J is TRBJ1-1 and V is TRBV6-5, with D tentatively TRBD1 (5 bases). V was clipped by 5 bases and J by 3 bases, with 10 bases between them. CDR1 is MNHEY and CDR2 is SVGAGI in the germline V gene. The CDR3 sequence is 13 residues long.

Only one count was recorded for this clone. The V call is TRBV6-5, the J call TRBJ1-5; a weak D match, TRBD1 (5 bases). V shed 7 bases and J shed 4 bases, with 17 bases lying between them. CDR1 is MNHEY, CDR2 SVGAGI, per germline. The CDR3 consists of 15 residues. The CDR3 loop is CASTDRRVRNQPQHF. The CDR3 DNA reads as TGTGCCAGCACCGATCGCAGGGTGAGGAATCAGCCCCAGCATTTT.

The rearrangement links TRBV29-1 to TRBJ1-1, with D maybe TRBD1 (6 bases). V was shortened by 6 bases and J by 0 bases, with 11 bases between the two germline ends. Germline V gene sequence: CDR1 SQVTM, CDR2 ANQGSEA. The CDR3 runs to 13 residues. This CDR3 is CSVQRTVNTEAFF. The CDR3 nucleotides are TGCAGCGTCCAAAGGACAGTGAACACTGAAGCTTTCTTT.

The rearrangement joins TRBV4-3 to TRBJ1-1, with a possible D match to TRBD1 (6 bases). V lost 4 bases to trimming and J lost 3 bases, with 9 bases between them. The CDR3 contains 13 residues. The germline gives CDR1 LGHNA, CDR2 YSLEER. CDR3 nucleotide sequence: TGCGCCAGCAGCCTTAAGGGGGACACTGAAGCTTTCTTT. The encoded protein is CASSLKGDTEAFF.

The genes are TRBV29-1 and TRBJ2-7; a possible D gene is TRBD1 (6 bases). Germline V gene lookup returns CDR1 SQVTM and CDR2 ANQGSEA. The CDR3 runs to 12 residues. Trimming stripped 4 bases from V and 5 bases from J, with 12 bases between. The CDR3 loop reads CSVGVQGNEQYF. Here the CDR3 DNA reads TGCAGCGTTGGGGTTCAGGGGAACGAGCAGTACTTC.

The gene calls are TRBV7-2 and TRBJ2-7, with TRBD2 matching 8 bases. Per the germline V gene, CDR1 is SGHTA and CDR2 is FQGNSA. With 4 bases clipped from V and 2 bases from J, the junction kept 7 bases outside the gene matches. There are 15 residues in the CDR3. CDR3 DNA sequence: TGTGCCAGCAGCTCGTCGACTAGCGTTGCCTACGAGCAGTACTTC. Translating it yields CASSSSTSVAYEQYF.

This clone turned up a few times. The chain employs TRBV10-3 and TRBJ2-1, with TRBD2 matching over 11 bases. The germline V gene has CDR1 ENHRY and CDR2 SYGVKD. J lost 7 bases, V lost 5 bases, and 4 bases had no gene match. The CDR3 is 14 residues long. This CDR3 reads CAISLAGGGNEQFF. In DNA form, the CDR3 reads TGTGCCATCAGTTTAGCGGGAGGGGGGAATGAGCAGTTCTTC.

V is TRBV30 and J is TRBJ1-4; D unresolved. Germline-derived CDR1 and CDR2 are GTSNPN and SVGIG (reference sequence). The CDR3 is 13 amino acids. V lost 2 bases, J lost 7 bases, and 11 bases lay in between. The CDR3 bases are TGTGCCTGGAGTATCCAGGTCGGTGAAAAACTGTTTTTT. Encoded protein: CAWSIQVGEKLFF.

In DNA form, the CDR3 reads TGTGCCTGGAGTGCAGCCCTCCCTACCCTAGGGGGCACAGATACGCAGTATTTT. Protein product: CAWSAALPTLGGTDTQYF. The gene calls are TRBV30 and TRBJ2-3; tentatively, D is TRBD1 (5 bases). The CDR3 is 18 amino acids. Trimming took 1 base from V and 1 from J, leaving 21 bases between them. Germline CDR1 reads GTSNPN; CDR2 reads SVGIG (reference sequence).

This CDR3 reads CASSLEQGWTEAFF. CDR3 sequence (DNA): TGCGCCAGCAGCTTGGAACAGGGATGGACTGAAGCTTTCTTT. The V gene is TRBV5-1, the J gene TRBJ1-1, with TRBD1 as a possible D gene (6 bases). This CDR3 has 14 residues. CDR1 SGHRS and CDR2 YFSETQ come from the germline V gene. Trimming removed 0 bases from V and 5 bases from J, with 11 bases in between.

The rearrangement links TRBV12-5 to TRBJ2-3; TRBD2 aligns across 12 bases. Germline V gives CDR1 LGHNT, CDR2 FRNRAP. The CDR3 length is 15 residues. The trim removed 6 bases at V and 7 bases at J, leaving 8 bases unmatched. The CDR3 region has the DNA TGTGCTAGTGGAGAGGGACTAGCGGGCCCGTATACGCAGTATTTT. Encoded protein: CASGEGLAGPYTQYF.

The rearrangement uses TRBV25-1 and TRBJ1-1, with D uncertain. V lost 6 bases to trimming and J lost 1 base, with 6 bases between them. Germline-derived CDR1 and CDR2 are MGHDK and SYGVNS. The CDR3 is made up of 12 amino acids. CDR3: CASRNRNTEAFF. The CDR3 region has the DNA TGTGCCAGCAGGAACAGGAACACTGAAGCTTTCTTT. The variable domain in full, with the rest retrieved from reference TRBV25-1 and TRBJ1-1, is EADIYQTPRYLVIGTGKKITLECSQTMGHDKMYWYQQDPGMELHLIHYSYGVNSTEKGDLSSESTVSRIRTEHFPLTLESARPSHTSQYLCASRNRNTEAFFGQGTRLTVV.